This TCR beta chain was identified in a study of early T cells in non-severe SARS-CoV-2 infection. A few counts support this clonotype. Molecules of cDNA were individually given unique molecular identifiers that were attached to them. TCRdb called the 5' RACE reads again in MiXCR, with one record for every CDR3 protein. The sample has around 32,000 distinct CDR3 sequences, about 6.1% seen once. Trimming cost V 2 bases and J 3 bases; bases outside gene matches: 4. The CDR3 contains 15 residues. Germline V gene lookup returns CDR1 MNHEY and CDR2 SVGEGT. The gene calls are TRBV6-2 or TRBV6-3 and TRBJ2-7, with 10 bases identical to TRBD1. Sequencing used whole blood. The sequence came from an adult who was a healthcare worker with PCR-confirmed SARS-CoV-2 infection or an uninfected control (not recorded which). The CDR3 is CASSYRTGGDYEQYF. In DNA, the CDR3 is TGTGCCAGCAGTTACCGGACAGGGGGAGACTACGAGCAGTACTTC.